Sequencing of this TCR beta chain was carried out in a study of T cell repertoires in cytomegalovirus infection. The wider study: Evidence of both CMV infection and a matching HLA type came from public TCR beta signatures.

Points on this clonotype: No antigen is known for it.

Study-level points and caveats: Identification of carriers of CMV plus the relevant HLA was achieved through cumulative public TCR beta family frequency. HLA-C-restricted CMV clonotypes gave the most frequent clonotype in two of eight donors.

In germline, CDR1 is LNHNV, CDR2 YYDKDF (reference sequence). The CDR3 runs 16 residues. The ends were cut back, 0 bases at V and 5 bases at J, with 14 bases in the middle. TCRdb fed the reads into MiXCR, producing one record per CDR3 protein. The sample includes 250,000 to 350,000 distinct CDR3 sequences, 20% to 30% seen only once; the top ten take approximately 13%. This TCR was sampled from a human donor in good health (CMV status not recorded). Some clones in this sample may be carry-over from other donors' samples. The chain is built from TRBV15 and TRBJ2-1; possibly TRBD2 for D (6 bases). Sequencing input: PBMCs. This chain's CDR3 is CATSRESRLGDNEQFF. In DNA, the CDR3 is TGTGCCACCAGCAGAGAGTCGAGACTAGGAGACAATGAGCAGTTCTTC.